The 23 T cell receptor beta chains below were found in one sample sequenced in a study of cytomegalovirus exposure and HLA in healthy donors. Use of 60 Vbeta and 13 Jbeta primers characterized the PCR. Sequenced by immunoSEQ multiplex PCR; TCRdb stores in-frame clones only, minus some. Recorded for this sample: approximately 190,000 clones. Input material: PBMCs. These receptors were collected from a boy between 10 and 17 years old in good health and CMV-seronegative.

This chain joins TRBV7-9 and TRBJ2-1, with D possibly being TRBD1 (6 bases). The CDR3 is 16 amino acids. Per the germline V gene, CDR1 is SEHNR and CDR2 is FQNEAQ (reference sequence). Trimming shortened V by 0 bases and J by 6 bases, and 15 bases separated the two germline ends. The CDR3 nucleotides read TGTGCCAGCAGCTTAGCCCAGTCAGGGGCGTTCAATGAGCAGTTCTTC. It specifies CASSLAQSGAFNEQFF. Full variable domain (remainder filled in from reference TRBV7-9 and TRBJ2-1): DTGVSQNPRHKITKRGQNVTFRCDPISEHNRLYWYRQTLGQGPEFLTYFQNEAQLEKSRLLSDRFSAERPKGSFSTLEIQRTEQGDSAMYLCASSLAQSGAFNEQFFGPGTRLTVL.

This chain joins TRBV6-1 and TRBJ2-7; TRBD2 aligns across 9 bases. Germline CDR1 reads MNHNS; CDR2 reads SASEGT. The CDR3 totals 17 residues. The V gene end was trimmed by 0 bases and the J gene end by 0 bases; junction bases not matched to a gene: 6. The CDR3 DNA follows: TGTGCCAGCAGTGAAGCGCCGGCTAGCGGGGTCTCCTACGAGCAGTACTTC. Amino acids: CASSEAPASGVSYEQYF.

The chain carries TRBV19 and TRBJ1-2; D gene ambiguous. The V end lost 9 bases, the J end lost 7 bases, and 15 bases lay between the germline ends. The CDR3 runs 12 residues. Germline V gene data show CDR1 as LNHDA and CDR2 as SQIVND (reference sequence). The CDR3 region is CASTYIGGGYTF. The CDR3 nucleotides are TGTGCCAGCACATATATTGGCGGTGGCTACACCTTC.

The V call is TRBV12-5, the J call TRBJ2-1; TRBD2 aligns across 7 bases. The CDR3 runs 14 residues. Trimming at V came to 8 bases and at J to 0 bases, leaving 4 bases not matched to a gene. Germline values: CDR1 LGHNT, CDR2 FRNRAP. The chain's CDR3 is CASRSGASYNEQFF. CDR3 coding DNA: TGTGCTAGTCGAAGCGGGGCCTCCTACAATGAGCAGTTCTTC. Filled out from reference TRBV12-5 and TRBJ2-1, the complete variable domain reads DARVTQTPRHKVTEMGQEVTMRCQPILGHNTVFWYRQTMMQGLELLAYFRNRAPLDDSGMPKDRFSAEMPDATLATLKIQPSEPRDSAVYFCASRSGASYNEQFFGPGTRLTVL.

The V call is TRBV7-9, the J call TRBJ1-5, with 7 bases that match TRBD1. The CDR3 runs 13 residues. The germline CDR1 and CDR2 sequences are SEHNR and FQNEAQ (reference sequence). The ends lost 5 bases at V and 9 bases at J; junction bases unmatched: 7. The CDR3 is CASSNDRAGPQHF. The CDR3 DNA follows: TGTGCCAGCAGCAACGACAGGGCTGGGCCCCAGCATTTT.

This CDR3 reads CASSWTGYEQYF. CDR3 sequence (DNA): TGTGCCAGCAGCTGGACGGGGTACGAGCAGTACTTC. The chain employs TRBV5-5 and TRBJ2-7; perhaps TRBD2 as D (5 bases). The CDR3 sequence is 12 residues long. Deletions cut 3 bases from V and 4 bases from J, with 8 bases between. Germline V gene data show CDR1 as SGHKS and CDR2 as YYEKEE (reference sequence).

This chain joins TRBV15 and TRBJ2-2; D remains ambiguous. The V gene lost 9 bases and the J gene lost 5 bases, with 13 bases spanning the gap. Germline V gene lookup returns CDR1 LNHNV and CDR2 YYDKDF (reference sequence). This CDR3 contains 13 residues. CDR3 coding DNA: TGTGCCACGGGTACAGTCCAAACCGGGGAGCTGTTTTTT. Its translation is CATGTVQTGELFF.

V gene TRBV28 combines with J gene TRBJ1-2; 8 bases fit TRBD1. Germline V gene lookup returns CDR1 MDHEN and CDR2 SYDVKM. Trimming cost V 6 bases and J 6 bases; bases outside gene matches: 9. The CDR3 consists of 14 residues. The CDR3 DNA reads TGTGCCAGCAGCAAAGGACAGGGACGAGATGGCTACACCTTC. It specifies CASSKGQGRDGYTF.

J is TRBJ2-5 and V is TRBV11-2; D perhaps matches TRBD1 (6 bases). With 6 bases removed from V and 1 base from J, the gap between germline ends came to 12 bases. The CDR3 is 14 amino acids. Germline-derived CDR1 and CDR2 are SGHAT and FQNNGV. CDR3 nucleotide sequence: TGTGCCAGCAGTCCCAGGGGCCTCCAAGAGACCCAGTACTTC. The encoded protein is CASSPRGLQETQYF.

The chain carries TRBV7-3 and TRBJ2-1; 11 bases line up with TRBD2. This CDR3 is 16 amino acids long. After removal of 5 bases from V and 7 bases from J, the junction contained 10 bases not matched to a gene. Germline assignment: CDR1 SGHTA and CDR2 FQGTGA. The CDR3 DNA reads TGTGCCAGCAGCAGACTAGCGGGGCCACTGGGGAATGAGCAGTTCTTC. Translated, it gives CASSRLAGPLGNEQFF. Full variable domain (outside the CDR3, taken from reference TRBV7-3 and TRBJ2-1): GAGVSQTPSNKVTEKGKYVELRCDPISGHTALYWYRQSLGQGPEFLIYFQGTGAADDSGLPNDRFFAVRPEGSVSTLKIQRTERGDSAVYLCASSRLAGPLGNEQFFGPGTRLTVL.

This chain uses TRBV2 with TRBJ1-5; the D gene is possibly TRBD1 (5 bases). This CDR3 region has 13 residues. Per the germline V gene, CDR1 is SNHLY and CDR2 is FYNNEI. The V end lost 2 bases, the J end lost 4 bases, and 6 bases lay between the germline ends. CDR3 amino acids: CASSEQGNQPQHF. The CDR3 coding sequence is TGTGCCAGCAGTGAACAGGGAAATCAGCCCCAGCATTTT.

The rearrangement links TRBV2 to TRBJ1-1; 9 bases map to TRBD1. Germline V lookup: CDR1 SNHLY, CDR2 FYNNEI. The CDR3 covers 13 residues. The V segment lost 9 bases and the J segment 3 bases; nucleotides outside the gene matches: 5. The CDR3 bases are TGTGCCAGGACCCGGGACAGGGACACTGAAGCTTTCTTT. Translating gives CARTRDRDTEAFF.

The CDR3 bases are TGTGCCAGCAGTTTCTCCAGGGACTCCTACGAGCAGTACTTC. Translating gives CASSFSRDSYEQYF. V and J are TRBV6-5 and TRBJ2-7, with a tentative D call TRBD1 (5 bases). CDR1 MNHEY and CDR2 SVGAGI come from the germline V gene. The V end was cut by 4 bases, the J end by 0 bases, with 10 bases between. The CDR3 spans 14 residues.

This chain connects TRBV18 to TRBJ2-2, with 8 nucleotides matching TRBD1. The J segment lost 5 bases and the V segment lost 2 bases, leaving 4 bases of the junction unmatched. The CDR3 covers 15 residues. The germline gives CDR1 KGHSH, CDR2 LQKENI. Here the CDR3 reads CASSPRTGNTGELFF. CDR3 bases: TGTGCCAGCTCACCAAGGACAGGGAATACCGGGGAGCTGTTTTTT.

This chain joins TRBV9 and TRBJ1-2; D is possibly TRBD1 (6 bases). This CDR3 has 13 residues. V dropped 3 bases and J dropped 8 bases, with 14 bases sitting between them. Germline V gene lookup returns CDR1 SGDLS and CDR2 YYNGEE. CDR3 sequence reads: CASSADRRQGYTF. CDR3 DNA: TGTGCCAGCAGCGCCGACAGGAGACAGGGCTACACCTTC.

The rearrangement uses TRBV4-1 and TRBJ2-7, with 8 bases lining up with TRBD1. Germline values: CDR1 MGHRA, CDR2 YSYEKL. V gave up 0 bases and J gave up 6 bases; unmatched junction bases: 10. The CDR3 length is 16 residues. The CDR3 here is CASSQEAAQGAIEQYF. For the CDR3, the DNA is TGCGCCAGCAGCCAAGAGGCAGCTCAGGGGGCAATCGAGCAGTACTTC.

The genes are TRBV7-2 and TRBJ2-7; the D gene is possibly TRBD2 (5 bases). This CDR3 is 15 amino acids long. V was trimmed by 4 bases and J by 3 bases, leaving 16 bases between them. Germline lookup yields CDR1 SGHTA and CDR2 FQGNSA. This CDR3 is CASSSTATGYYEQYF. The CDR3, as DNA: TGTGCCAGCAGCTCAACGGCGACGGGATACTACGAGCAGTACTTC.

This sequence joins TRBV11-3 and TRBJ2-2; D perhaps matches TRBD1 (5 bases). CDR1 and CDR2 (germline): SGHNT, YENEEA. V was clipped by 6 bases and J by 6 bases, with 14 bases between them. The CDR3 is 14 residues long. The CDR3: CASSSPGSSGELFF. The CDR3 coding sequence is TGTGCCAGCAGTTCGCCAGGGTCCTCCGGGGAGCTGTTTTTT. Supplemented by reference TRBV11-3 and TRBJ2-2, the full variable domain reads EAGVVQSPRYKIIEKKQPVAFWCNPISGHNTLYWYLQNLGQGPELLIRYENEEAVDDSQLPKDRFSAERLKGVDSTLKIQPAELGDSAVYLCASSSPGSSGELFFGEGSRLTVL.

CDR3 nucleotides: TGTGCCAGCAGCTTAGTAGGGGACGAGCAGTACTTC. It specifies CASSLVGDEQYF. The J gene is TRBJ2-7, the V gene TRBV7-9, with TRBD1 as a possible D gene (5 bases). V was pared by 1 base and J by 5 bases, with 6 bases between. The germline CDR1 and CDR2 sequences are SEHNR and FQNEAQ (reference sequence). The CDR3 spans 12 residues.

The chain is built from TRBV6-5 and TRBJ1-1, with 9 bases lining up with TRBD1. Trimming took 0 bases from V and 4 from J; bases not matched to a gene: 3. This CDR3 has 15 residues. Germline V gene lookup returns CDR1 MNHEY and CDR2 SVGAGI. CDR3 bases: TGTGCCAGCAGTTACTCGGACAGGGGCGGCACTGAAGCTTTCTTT. As protein: CASSYSDRGGTEAFF.

J is TRBJ2-5 and V is TRBV7-9; D may be TRBD2 (5 bases). TRBJ2-7 explains the end of the DNA better; the J call may be wrong. Germline-derived CDR1 and CDR2 are SEHNR and FQNEAQ (reference sequence). This CDR3 has 16 residues. The CDR3 DNA sequence: TGTGCCAGCAGCTTAGAAGGGAGTAGTAGAGCCTACGAGCAGTACTTC. Amino acid sequence: CASSLEGSSRAYEQYF.

The genes are TRBV6-5 and TRBJ1-2; perhaps TRBD1 as D (6 bases). CDR3 length: 14 residues. Germline CDR1 is MNHEY and CDR2 is SVGAGI. V lost 6 bases and J 4 bases, leaving 15 bases between the germline ends. Here the CDR3 reads CASRGAGFGYGYTF. CDR3 coding DNA: TGTGCCAGCAGGGGGGCGGGTTTCGGCTATGGCTACACCTTC.

This CDR3 is CASSESQRGPQGEQYF. The CDR3 DNA follows: TGCGCCAGCAGTGAGTCGCAGCGGGGGCCCCAGGGCGAGCAGTACTTC. This sequence joins TRBV10-1 and TRBJ2-7; 8 bases match TRBD2. The trim removed 0 bases at V and 6 bases at J, leaving 10 bases unmatched. This CDR3 is built from 16 residues. Germline loops: CDR1 WNHNN, CDR2 SYGVQD (reference sequence).